The rows below give T cell receptor beta chains drawn from one sample of a study of OX40 agonist ivuxolimab in advanced cancers. Profiled with immunoSEQ multiplex PCR; TCRdb holds only in-frame clones, not every one. The data hold under 80,000 clones, with around nine tenths observed a single time. Here the sequenced sample was CD4+ or CD8+ T cells sorted from blood, taken in a trial of the OX40 agonist ivuxolimab. The source is an adult with an advanced solid tumor such as melanoma, head and neck, liver or kidney cancer. Both conserved end residues are part of each CDR3. Fields, in order: clone size, V gene, D gene, J gene, CDR3 DNA, CDR3 protein. The D gene is left open where the match is weak. For some rows the clone size is stated as once, few or many, or as a class when expanded; others skip it.

size: once; V: TRBV11-2; D: TRBD1; J: TRBJ1-1; DNA: TGTGCCAGCAGCTTACACAGGGGGCAGGGCACTGAAGCTTTCTTT; CDR3: CASSLHRGQGTEAFF
size: once; V: TRBV7-2; D: NA; J: TRBJ1-5; DNA: TGTGCCAGCAGCATCCAGGGAAATAGCAATCAGCCCCAGCATTTT; CDR3: CASSIQGNSNQPQHF
size: NA; V: TRBV30; D: NA; J: TRBJ2-3; DNA: TGTGCCTGGAGAAGCACAGATACGCAGTATTTT; CDR3: CAWRSTDTQYF
size: NA; V: TRBV28; D: NA; J: TRBJ1-5; DNA: TGTGCCAGCAGTCTGGACGGATCTAGGGGCAATCAGCCCCAGCATTTT; CDR3: CASSLDGSRGNQPQHF
size: NA; V: TRBV7-2; D: NA; J: TRBJ1-1; DNA: TGTGCCAGCAGCCTAGGGAGGGGGGCAGATGAAGCTTTCTTT; CDR3: CASSLGRGADEAFF
size: NA; V: TRBV27; D: NA; J: TRBJ1-4; DNA: TGTGCCAGCAGTTCACCTGGGAGGGGGGGAACTAATGAAAAACTGTTTTTT; CDR3: CASSSPGRGGTNEKLFF
size: NA; V: TRBV28; D: NA; J: TRBJ2-7; DNA: TGTGCCAGCAGTTTCCGAAGGGACACCTCGGGGCAGTACTTC; CDR3: CASSFRRDTSGQYF
size: NA; V: TRBV15; D: NA; J: TRBJ1-4; DNA: TGTGCCACCAGCAGAGGCGCTGCAACTAATGAAAAACTGTTTTTT; CDR3: CATSRGAATNEKLFF
size: NA; V: TRBV6-1; D: NA; J: TRBJ1-1; DNA: TGTGCCAGCACCGGCGGGGGGCTTAACACTGAAGCTTTCTTT; CDR3: CASTGGGLNTEAFF
size: NA; V: TRBV5-1; D: TRBD2; J: TRBJ2-7; DNA: TGCGCCAGCAGCTTGGATGGCGGGAGTTCCTACGAGCAGTACTTC; CDR3: CASSLDGGSSYEQYF
size: NA; V: TRBV27; D: TRBD2; J: TRBJ2-1; DNA: TGTGCCAGCAGTTTCCTAGCGGGAGGTATCCATGAGCAGTTCTTC; CDR3: CASSFLAGGIHEQFF
size: NA; V: TRBV28; D: NA; J: TRBJ1-5; DNA: TGTGCCAGCAGTTTCTCCGGGAGAGGGCGCCAGCCCCAGCATTTT; CDR3: CASSFSGRGRQPQHF
size: NA; V: TRBV7-3; D: TRBD1; J: TRBJ2-3; DNA: TGTGCCAGCAGCGTCCAGGGGGCGTTGGCAGATACGCAGTATTTT; CDR3: CASSVQGALADTQYF
size: NA; V: TRBV5-1; D: TRBD2; J: TRBJ2-2; DNA: TGCGCCAGCAGCTTGGTTCAGCGGGGGAACACCGGGGAGCTGTTTTTT; CDR3: CASSLVQRGNTGELFF
size: few; V: TRBV6-6; D: TRBD1; J: TRBJ2-7; DNA: TGTGCCAGCGTAAATCGACAGGGACCCTACGAGCAGTACTTC; CDR3: CASVNRQGPYEQYF
size: NA; V: TRBV28; D: NA; J: TRBJ2-6; DNA: TGTGCCAGTCATACAACGGGGTGGCGGATGCTCTCTGGGGCCAACGTCCTGACTTTC; CDR3: CASHTTGWRMLSGANVLTF
size: once; V: TRBV29-1; D: NA; J: TRBJ2-2; DNA: TGCAGCGTTGCGGGGGCTACCACCGGGGAGCTGTTTTTT; CDR3: CSVAGATTGELFF
size: NA; V: TRBV5-1; D: TRBD1; J: TRBJ1-4; DNA: TGCGCCAGCAGCTTGGGGCAGGGGGCGCTGGCTAATGAAAAACTGTTTTTT; CDR3: CASSLGQGALANEKLFF
size: NA; V: TRBV5-1; D: NA; J: TRBJ2-3; DNA: TGCGCCAGCAGCTTGGATTCGGGCGGCAGCACAGATACGCAGTATTTT; CDR3: CASSLDSGGSTDTQYF
size: once; V: TRBV27; D: TRBD1; J: TRBJ2-7; DNA: TGTGCCAGCAGTAAAGGGACAGGCGACGACACCTACGAGCAGTACTTC; CDR3: CASSKGTGDDTYEQYF
size: NA; V: TRBV28; D: TRBD2; J: TRBJ2-1; DNA: TGTGCCAGCAGTGCCTCCGGGACTAGCGGATACAATGAGCAGTTCTTC; CDR3: CASSASGTSGYNEQFF
size: NA; V: TRBV20-1; D: NA; J: TRBJ1-2; DNA: TGCAGTGCTAGACCGGGGGGTGGCTACACCTTC; CDR3: CSARPGGGYTF
size: NA; V: TRBV2; D: NA; J: TRBJ2-1; DNA: TGTGCCAGCAGTGTATCTAGTGTGCAGTCTGGTGAGCAGTTCTTC; CDR3: CASSVSSVQSGEQFF
size: once; V: TRBV27; D: NA; J: TRBJ2-7; DNA: TGTGCCAGCAGTTCGAGAGGGTTGGTATCCTACGAGCAGTACTTC; CDR3: CASSSRGLVSYEQYF
size: NA; V: TRBV27; D: NA; J: TRBJ1-2; DNA: TGTGCCAGCAGTGACGGCCCGAAGATCTATGGCTACACCTTC; CDR3: CASSDGPKIYGYTF
size: NA; V: TRBV19; D: NA; J: TRBJ1-5; DNA: TGTGCCAGTAGTCTCTGGGGTGGGAGGGGCAATCAGCCCCAGCATTTT; CDR3: CASSLWGGRGNQPQHF
size: NA; V: TRBV19; D: NA; J: TRBJ2-7; DNA: TGTGCCAGTAGTATAGCCCGCTCGGGGGGCGGCTACGAGCAGTACTTC; CDR3: CASSIARSGGGYEQYF
size: NA; V: TRBV7-8; D: NA; J: TRBJ1-3; DNA: TGTGCCAGCACCTCTTCGGGAGGATCTGGAAACACCATATATTTT; CDR3: CASTSSGGSGNTIYF
size: NA; V: TRBV4-3; D: NA; J: TRBJ2-4; DNA: TGCGCCAGCAGCCAAGAGGGAAACATTCAGTACTTC; CDR3: CASSQEGNIQYF
size: NA; V: TRBV19; D: TRBD1; J: TRBJ1-1; DNA: TGTGCCAGTAGCGACGACAGGGGCACTGAAGCTTTCTTT; CDR3: CASSDDRGTEAFF
size: NA; V: TRBV5-1; D: NA; J: TRBJ2-1; DNA: TGCGCCAGCAGCGGGGAGCCCGAAGATTTTTACAATGAGCAGTTCTTC; CDR3: CASSGEPEDFYNEQFF
size: NA; V: TRBV5-1; D: TRBD1; J: TRBJ2-7; DNA: TGCGCCAGCAGCTTGAAGGCCCCTACAGGGGGCGACGAGCAGTACTTC; CDR3: CASSLKAPTGGDEQYF
size: NA; V: TRBV7-2; D: NA; J: TRBJ2-1; DNA: TGTGCCAGCAGCTTAGGTGGGGGGCGCGCGGTCTATAATGAGCAGTTCTTC; CDR3: CASSLGGGRAVYNEQFF
size: NA; V: TRBV11-1; D: NA; J: TRBJ2-1; DNA: TGTGCCAGCAGCGACCTAGGGGCGGTCTCCTACAATGAGCAGTTCTTC; CDR3: CASSDLGAVSYNEQFF
size: NA; V: TRBV7-9; D: TRBD1; J: TRBJ2-3; DNA: TGTGCCAGCAGCCAACGGACAGGGACAGATACGCAGTATTTT; CDR3: CASSQRTGTDTQYF
size: NA; V: TRBV7-2; D: NA; J: TRBJ2-2; DNA: TGTGCCAGCAGCTTAGAGGGAGTCAGGGCCTACACCGGGGAGCTGTTTTTT; CDR3: CASSLEGVRAYTGELFF
size: NA; V: TRBV6-5; D: NA; J: TRBJ2-7; DNA: TGTGCCAGCAGTTACGGAACAGGGTACTTCTACGAGCAGTACTTC; CDR3: CASSYGTGYFYEQYF
size: NA; V: TRBV28; D: TRBD2; J: TRBJ2-1; DNA: TGTGCCAGCAGTTTACCTCTAGGCGGGAGGATCACAGGATCGGGCAATGAGCAGTTCTTC; CDR3: CASSLPLGGRITGSGNEQFF
size: NA; V: TRBV13; D: TRBD2; J: TRBJ2-7; DNA: TGTGCCACGTCCGGGACTAGCGCAGCCTACGAGCAGTACTTC; CDR3: CATSGTSAAYEQYF
size: NA; V: TRBV7-2; D: TRBD2; J: TRBJ2-3; DNA: TGTGCCAGCAGCTTTACCCCGGGACTAGCGGGAGAAACAGATACGCAGTATTTT; CDR3: CASSFTPGLAGETDTQYF
size: NA; V: TRBV7-3; D: NA; J: TRBJ2-5; DNA: TGTGCCAGCAGCTTAGGGGCAGTAGAGACCCAGTACTTC; CDR3: CASSLGAVETQYF
size: once; V: TRBV9; D: TRBD2; J: TRBJ2-1; DNA: TGTGCCAGCAGCGTAGCTGGGACTAGGACTGAGCAGTTCTTC; CDR3: CASSVAGTRTEQFF
size: NA; V: TRBV4-1; D: TRBD2; J: TRBJ2-1; DNA: TGCGCCAGCAGCCACCCTTCTGGAGGGAGGGCGGAGAATGAGCAGTTCTTC; CDR3: CASSHPSGGRAENEQFF
size: NA; V: TRBV27; D: TRBD1; J: TRBJ2-3; DNA: TGTGCCAGCAGGTACTCCGGGACAGGGCTGACAGATACGCAGTATTTT; CDR3: CASRYSGTGLTDTQYF
size: NA; V: TRBV6-5; D: NA; J: TRBJ2-7; DNA: TGTGCCAGCAGTTACTCAGGGGGTAGCTACGAGCAGTACTTC; CDR3: CASSYSGGSYEQYF
size: NA; V: TRBV7-9; D: NA; J: TRBJ2-7; DNA: TGTGCCAGCAGCCCACACCGGGACACAGCCTACGAGCAGTACTTC; CDR3: CASSPHRDTAYEQYF
size: few; V: TRBV2; D: TRBD2; J: TRBJ2-6; DNA: TGTGCCAGCAGTACCGGGACTATCAGCTCTGGGGCCAACGTCCTGACTTTC; CDR3: CASSTGTISSGANVLTF
size: NA; V: TRBV2; D: TRBD2; J: TRBJ2-7; DNA: TGTGCCACCCGACTAGCGGGAGGGACCTACGAGCAGTACTTC; CDR3: CATRLAGGTYEQYF
size: NA; V: TRBV7-9; D: NA; J: TRBJ2-1; DNA: TGTGCCAGCAGCTCCTCAGGGGCGGGAGCTCATAATGAGCAGTTCTTC; CDR3: CASSSSGAGAHNEQFF